The source of this T cell receptor beta chain is a study of T cell repertoires in cytomegalovirus infection. On the study more broadly: Well-studied HLA-B-restricted CMV epitopes were used in the study alongside recently identified HLA-C-restricted ones. Based on public TCR beta signatures, there were indications of CMV infection and of a matching HLA type.

Overall study findings and caveats: Cumulative frequency (of public TCR beta family members) identified carriers of CMV plus the relevant HLA. There were HLA-C-restricted CMV-specific TCR beta clonotypes dominating the ex vivo response.

The CDR3 extends over 17 amino acids. V lost 2 bases, J lost 5 bases, and 7 bases stayed unmatched. The germline gives CDR1 SGHTA, CDR2 FQGNSA. MiXCR was run by TCRdb on the reads, yielding one entry per CDR3 protein. The profile shows more than 250,000 distinct CDR3 sequences, around 25% of them singletons. About this clonotype: Its antigen is unknown.

The TCR comes from a human donor in good health (CMV status not recorded). Some clones in this sample may be carry-over from other donors' samples. This material consisted of cultured PBMCs, taken from culture after CMV antigen stimulation. This chain joins TRBV7-2 and TRBJ2-1, with TRBD2 identical over 12 bases. CDR3 region: CASSLPRLAGEHNEQFF. CDR3 sequence (DNA): TGTGCCAGCAGCTTACCCCGACTAGCGGGAGAACACAATGAGCAGTTCTTC.